One sample yielded the 28 T cell receptor beta chains listed below, sequenced in a study of shared clonotypes between healthy human individuals. Repertoires were generated with immunoSEQ multiplex PCR, while TCRdb's copy carries only in-frame clones and drops some. The data show around 940,000 clones, with 76% seen just once and over 1.3% held by the top ten. The sequencing input was memory CD4+ T cells sorted from blood. Noted subset: CD45RA-negative fraction. These receptors all come from a man aged 18-30 years in good health.

J is TRBJ1-1 and V is TRBV18; no clear D. CDR1 is KGHSH and CDR2 is LQKENI in the germline V gene. The CDR3 runs 14 residues. Trimming stripped 3 bases from V and 4 bases from J, with 12 bases between. This CDR3 is CASSPGRSPTEAFF. CDR3 sequence (DNA): TGTGCCAGCTCACCCGGCAGGTCTCCCACTGAAGCTTTCTTT. The full variable domain, completed using reference TRBV18 and TRBJ1-1, is NAGVMQNPRHLVRRRGQEARLRCSPMKGHSHVYWYRQLPEEGLKFMVYLQKENIIDESGMPKERFSAEFPKEGPSILRIQQVVRGDSAAYFCASSPGRSPTEAFFGQGTRLTVV.

The rearrangement uses TRBV7-2 and TRBJ2-5, with TRBD1 identical over 10 bases. Losses at the gene ends were 4 bases for V and 5 bases for J; bases not matched to a gene: 19. The CDR3 totals 19 residues. Germline lookup yields CDR1 SGHTA and CDR2 FQGNSA. The CDR3 DNA sequence: TGTGCCAGCAGCTACAGACAGGGGGCAGGTGGGGCATATAGTGAGACCCAGTACTTC. It specifies CASSYRQGAGGAYSETQYF.

This clone has a handful of counts. CDR3 nucleotide sequence: TGTGCCAGTAGTAGACCAGGACTAGCCGAGACCCAGTACTTC. It codes for CASSRPGLAETQYF. The chain has TRBV19 and TRBJ2-5; 8 bases are a match to TRBD2. The CDR3 is made up of 14 amino acids. Unmatched junction bases numbered 6, after V lost 4 bases and J lost 5 bases. Germline CDR1 reads LNHDA; CDR2 reads SQIVND (reference sequence).

The chain links TRBV4-2 to TRBJ1-5; the D gene is possibly TRBD1 (5 bases). Trimming shortened V by 3 bases and J by 9 bases, and 12 bases separated the two germline ends. There are 13 residues in the CDR3. Germline loops: CDR1 LGHNA, CDR2 YNFKEQ. CDR3 sequence (DNA): TGTGCCAGCAGCCAGGGGGAAGAAGGGCCCCAGCATTTT. Translation gives CASSQGEEGPQHF.

The genes are TRBV7-2 and TRBJ2-1, with TRBD2 as a possible D gene (5 bases). V was clipped by 2 bases and J by 9 bases, with 14 bases between them. Germline lookup yields CDR1 SGHTA and CDR2 FQGNSA. This CDR3 region has 14 residues. Here the CDR3 DNA reads TGTGCCAGCAGCTTAAGTGGTAGCGTTGGTGAGCAGTTCTTC. Amino acid sequence: CASSLSGSVGEQFF.

This chain links TRBV2 with TRBJ2-3; tentative D call: TRBD1 (6 bases). Germline-derived CDR1 and CDR2 are SNHLY and FYNNEI. This CDR3 contains 14 residues. V was pared by 6 bases and J by 3 bases, with 13 bases between. The CDR3 sequence: CASRDRTGTDTQYF. Here the CDR3 DNA reads TGTGCCAGCAGGGATCGTACAGGGACAGATACGCAGTATTTT. Drawing the rest from reference TRBV2 and TRBJ2-3, the complete variable domain is EPEVTQTPSHQVTQMGQEVILRCVPISNHLYFYWYRQILGQKVEFLVSFYNNEISEKSEIFDDQFSVERPDGSNFTLKIRSTKLEDSAMYFCASRDRTGTDTQYFGPGTRLTVL.

This clone was seen just once. A far larger clone is one nucleotide away, so this likely arose from a read error. The sample has other DNA sequences that encode this CDR3 too. The chain recombines TRBV27 with TRBJ1-3; tentative D call: TRBD1 (5 bases). The CDR3 is 13 residues long. Germline CDR1 and CDR2: MNHEY and SMNVEV (reference sequence). The ends were cut back, 6 bases at V and 0 bases at J, with 6 bases in the middle. In DNA form, the CDR3 reads TGTGCCAGCAGAGACAGCTCTGGAAACACCATATATTTT. The encoded protein is CASRDSSGNTIYF.

This clone was detected only once. The chain recombines TRBV29-1 with TRBJ1-2; D remains unclear. The length of the CDR3 is 12 residues. The germline V gene encodes CDR1 SQVTM and CDR2 ANQGSEA. V was pared by 6 bases and J by 4 bases, with 12 bases between. CDR3 sequence reads: CSVEGSGYGYTF. CDR3 nucleotides: TGCAGCGTCGAGGGCTCCGGCTATGGCTACACCTTC.

This chain joins TRBV30 and TRBJ1-4, with a possible D match to TRBD1 (5 bases). From germline, CDR1 is GTSNPN and CDR2 SVGIG (reference sequence). Deletions cut 5 bases from V and 3 bases from J, with 13 bases between. The CDR3 spans 14 residues. The CDR3 reads CAWRQGGSNEKLFF. DNA for the CDR3: TGTGCCTGGCGCCAGGGTGGATCTAATGAAAAACTGTTTTTT.

The chain couples TRBV9 to TRBJ1-2; D perhaps matches TRBD1 (6 bases). This CDR3 has 12 residues. V dropped 3 bases and J dropped 6 bases, with 9 bases sitting between them. Germline V gene sequence: CDR1 SGDLS, CDR2 YYNGEE. The CDR3 protein is CASSAGGNGYTF. Here the CDR3 DNA reads TGTGCCAGCAGCGCCGGGGGCAATGGCTACACCTTC.

This chain uses TRBV21-1 with TRBJ2-3; the table's D call, TRBD2, was not checked against the DNA. TRBV21-1 is classified as a pseudogene. The CDR3 covers 17 residues. CDR3 sequence: CASSKVIIAGVQDTQYF. CDR3 DNA: TGTGCCAGCAGCAAAGTTATAATAGCGGGAGTACAGGATACGCAGTATTTT.

The CDR3 bases are TGTGCCAGCTCACTCCGGGACAGGGCTGACATTCAGTACTTC. This encodes CASSLRDRADIQYF. The chain is built from TRBV18 and TRBJ2-4, with 9 bases identical to TRBD1. CDR1 and CDR2 from the germline V gene are KGHSH and LQKENI. Trimming at V came to 4 bases and at J to 8 bases, leaving 6 bases not matched to a gene. This CDR3 is built from 14 residues.

This clone was seen repeatedly, ten times or more. V is TRBV28 and J is TRBJ1-5; D call uncertain. The V gene lost 4 bases and the J gene lost 3 bases, with 13 bases spanning the gap. CDR3 size: 15 residues. In germline, CDR1 is MDHEN, CDR2 SYDVKM. The CDR3 DNA is TGTGCCAGCAGTTCGTCCGGGATCCACAATCAGCCCCAGCATTTT. Its translation is CASSSSGIHNQPQHF.

The chain is built from TRBV9 and TRBJ2-7; D unresolved. CDR1 is SGDLS, CDR2 YYNGEE, per germline. V gave up 1 base and J gave up 5 bases, with 10 bases separating them. The CDR3 totals 13 residues. CDR3 coding DNA: TGTGCCAGCAGCGTAAGGCCTATCGACGAGCAGTACTTC. Translated: CASSVRPIDEQYF.

The chain is built from TRBV28 and TRBJ2-1; D perhaps matches TRBD2 (7 bases). The CDR3 runs 14 residues. Germline-derived CDR1 and CDR2 are MDHEN and SYDVKM. The V end was cut by 6 bases, the J end by 5 bases, with 14 bases between. The CDR3 reads CASRPGGANNEQFF. The CDR3 nucleotides read TGTGCCAGCAGGCCGGGGGGCGCCAACAATGAGCAGTTCTTC.

About this clone: Possible read error: a much larger clone is one base away. This sample also contains other DNA sequences that code for the same CDR3. The V call is TRBV6-5, the J call TRBJ1-2, with 7 bases matching TRBD1. Germline values: CDR1 MNHEY, CDR2 SVGAGI. The V segment lost 7 bases and the J segment 2 bases; nucleotides outside the gene matches: 4. The CDR3 is 13 residues long. CDR3 DNA sequence: TGTGCCAGCACCCCGACAGGGAACTATGGCTACACCTTC. Translation gives CASTPTGNYGYTF.

The table lists this clone with a few counts. The chain links TRBV7-2 to TRBJ2-3, with D perhaps matching TRBD2 (5 bases). Germline V gene data show CDR1 as SGHTA and CDR2 as FQGNSA. Trimming shortened V by 1 base and J by 6 bases, and 11 bases separated the two germline ends. There are 14 residues in the CDR3. CDR3 sequence reads: CASSLDMGVDTQYF. CDR3 sequence (DNA): TGTGCCAGCAGCTTAGATATGGGAGTTGATACGCAGTATTTT.

Comments on this clone: An end of the junction differs from the germline gene, which may be a read error. The chain joins TRBV7-7 to TRBJ2-7, with 9 nucleotides matching TRBD1. The V gene's germline CDR1 is SSHAT and CDR2 FNYEAQ (reference sequence). CDR3 length equals 15 residues. In DNA, the CDR3 is TGTGCTAGCAGCAAAACCCGGGACAGGGTCCACGAGCAGTACTTC. It translates to CASSKTRDRVHEQYF.

The genes are TRBV28 and TRBJ2-1; D is undetermined. The ends were cut back, 6 bases at V and 0 bases at J, with 12 bases in the middle. The CDR3 runs 15 residues. Per germline, CDR1 MDHEN and CDR2 SYDVKM. The CDR3: CASSSSSRSYNEQFF. The CDR3 nucleotides read TGTGCCAGCAGCTCGAGCTCTCGCTCCTACAATGAGCAGTTCTTC. Full variable domain (rest looked up from reference TRBV28 and TRBJ2-1): DVKVTQSSRYLVKRTGEKVFLECVQDMDHENMFWYRQDPGLGLRLIYFSYDVKMKEKGDIPEGYSVSREKKERFSLILESASTNQTSMYLCASSSSSRSYNEQFFGPGTRLTVL.

The chain has TRBV7-3 and TRBJ2-7; D uncertain. Per the germline V gene, CDR1 is SGHTA and CDR2 is FQGTGA. The CDR3 covers 14 residues. With 0 bases removed from V and 0 bases from J, the gap between germline ends came to 6 bases. The CDR3 sequence: CASSLTGNSYEQYF. In nucleotides, the CDR3 is TGTGCCAGCAGCTTAACAGGGAACTCCTACGAGCAGTACTTC.

The rearrangement uses TRBV2 and TRBJ1-2; 7 bases align to TRBD1. V dropped 8 bases and J dropped 2; count of bases not matched to a gene: 2. Looked up from germline, CDR1 is SNHLY and CDR2 is FYNNEI. This CDR3 has 12 amino acids. CDR3 amino acids: CASETGNYGYTF. The CDR3 DNA follows: TGTGCCAGCGAGACAGGGAACTATGGCTACACCTTC.

This chain connects TRBV5-1 to TRBJ2-7; 7 nucleotides align to TRBD2. The length of the CDR3 is 14 residues. Unmatched junction bases numbered 7, after V lost 4 bases and J lost 3 bases. In germline, CDR1 is SGHRS, CDR2 YFSETQ. DNA for the CDR3: TGCGCCAGCAGCGCTTTCGGGACTATCTACGAGCAGTACTTC. Its protein is CASSAFGTIYEQYF.

A few counts support this clone. The V gene is TRBV20-1, the J gene TRBJ1-2; no definite D call. Trimming took off 5 bases at V and 5 bases at J, with 6 bases between the two ends. Germline assignment: CDR1 DFQATT and CDR2 SNEGSKA (reference sequence). CDR3 size: 10 residues. Here the CDR3 DNA reads TGCAGTGCTGCGTTTTATGGCTACACCTTC. Its protein product is CSAAFYGYTF.

This clone was observed a handful of times. The rearrangement uses TRBV15 and TRBJ2-7, with TRBD2 as a possible D gene (5 bases). The CDR3 has 19 amino acids. Per germline, CDR1 LNHNV and CDR2 YYDKDF (reference sequence). With 0 bases removed from V and 0 bases from J, the gap between germline ends came to 21 bases. The CDR3 DNA is TGTGCCACCAGCAGAGATCTCTTATTAGGGCCTAGCAGCTCCTACGAGCAGTACTTC. Protein sequence: CATSRDLLLGPSSSYEQYF.

The chain couples TRBV30 to TRBJ2-7, with 9 bases aligning to TRBD1. V gave up 8 bases and J gave up 5 bases; unmatched junction bases: 7. This CDR3 is 12 amino acids long. Germline V CDR1 and CDR2: GTSNPN, SVGIG (reference sequence). CDR3 sequence: CAIPTGGHEQYF. The CDR3, as DNA: TGTGCCATACCCACAGGGGGCCACGAGCAGTACTTC. The whole variable domain, filled in from reference TRBV30 and TRBJ2-7, reads SQTIHQWPATLVQPVGSPLSLECTVEGTSNPNLYWYRQAAGRGLQLLFYSVGIGQISSEVPQNLSASRPQDRQFILSSKKLLLSDSGFYLCAIPTGGHEQYFGPGTRLTVT.

The rearrangement joins TRBV7-9 to TRBJ2-3; 9 bases agree with TRBD2. Per germline, CDR1 SEHNR and CDR2 FQNEAQ (reference sequence). Losses at the gene ends were 5 bases for V and 0 bases for J; bases not matched to a gene: 6. The CDR3 is made up of 16 amino acids. The CDR3 DNA sequence: TGTGCCAGCAGCCCGACGACTAGCGGAAGCACAGATACGCAGTATTTT. This translates into CASSPTTSGSTDTQYF.

The V and J genes are TRBV7-2 and TRBJ1-1; D may be TRBD1 (5 bases). Germline assignment: CDR1 SGHTA and CDR2 FQGNSA. CDR3 size: 15 residues. V dropped 5 bases and J dropped 1 base, with 14 bases sitting between them. CDR3 amino acids: CASSRKVGGNTEAFF. DNA for the CDR3: TGTGCCAGCAGCCGGAAGGTCGGGGGGAACACTGAAGCTTTCTTT. Using reference TRBV7-2 and TRBJ1-1 for the parts outside the CDR3, the full variable domain is GAGVSQSPSNKVTEKGKDVELRCDPISGHTALYWYRQSLGQGLEFLIYFQGNSAPDKSGLPSDRFSAERTGGSVSTLTIQRTQQEDSAVYLCASSRKVGGNTEAFFGQGTRLTVV.

The table lists this clone with a count of one. This chain uses TRBV25-1 with TRBJ1-3; D uncertain. V was cut by 4 bases and J by 3 bases, with 10 bases left in between. Per germline, CDR1 MGHDK and CDR2 SYGVNS. There are 14 residues in the CDR3. The CDR3 DNA reads as TGTGCCAGCAGTGCCACCGCGAGTGGAAACACCATATATTTT. Amino acid sequence: CASSATASGNTIYF.